Each of the 27 T cell receptor beta chains below was sequenced from the same sample in a study of molecular identifiers for immune sequencing clone quantification. MiXCR, run by TCRdb on the PCR reads, gives a single entry per CDR3 protein. This table holds tens of thousands of distinct CDR3 sequences, roughly a fifth found once. Input material: naive CD8+ T cells from blood, with Jurkat cell RNA spiked in. Subset described: FACS-sorted CD8+CD4-CCR7+CD45RA+ naive T cells. Every receptor here comes from a human donor in good health. Some libraries in this study had Jurkat cell RNA spiked in.

This clonotype was found many times. The CDR3 DNA reads TGTGCCAGCAGTCCGTTGGAGGGGGAGACCCACAATGAGCAGTTCTTC. Amino acids: CASSPLEGETHNEQFF. The V call is TRBV28, the J call TRBJ2-1, with D possibly called TRBD1 or TRBD2 (6 bases each). CDR3 size: 16 residues. CDR1 and CDR2 from the germline V gene are MDHEN and SYDVKM. Trimming pared 5 bases from V and 5 bases from J, leaving 19 bases between.

A note on this clonotype: A junction end diverges from the germline sequence, so it may reflect a read error. V and J are TRBV7-8 and TRBJ1-1, with D possibly being TRBD1 (5 bases). Germline loops: CDR1 SGHVS, CDR2 FQNEAQ. The CDR3 has 13 amino acids. The CDR3 DNA is TGTACCAGCAGTCCCGGGGGGAACACTGAAGCTTTCTTT. Translation gives CTSSPGGNTEAFF.

This clonotype has a count of ten or more. The chain combines TRBV6-1 with TRBJ1-1; possibly TRBD1 for D (6 bases). Germline CDR1 is MNHNS and CDR2 is SASEGT. CDR3 length: 14 residues. The germline V and J ends were trimmed by 10 bases and 8 bases, with 23 bases remaining between them. The CDR3 spells CANLPLGGGPEAFF. The CDR3 bases are TGTGCCAACCTACCCCTGGGGGGGGGCCCCGAAGCTTTCTTT.

In this sample, this clonotype turned up many times. The chain recombines TRBV7-9 with TRBJ1-1, with D perhaps matching TRBD1 (6 bases). Trimming removed 1 base from V and 9 bases from J, with 18 bases in between. CDR3 length equals 15 residues. CDR1 SEHNR and CDR2 FQNEAQ come from the germline V gene (reference sequence). As DNA, the CDR3 is TGTGCCAGCAGCTTAGTACAGTATGGGGGGGCGAAAGCTTTCTTT. Amino acids: CASSLVQYGGAKAFF.

This clonotype was picked up many times. The V call is TRBV7-3, the J call TRBJ1-1; maybe TRBD1 (6 bases). Trimming pared 2 bases from V and 7 bases from J, leaving 14 bases between. Germline CDR1 is SGHTA and CDR2 is FQGTGA. The CDR3 extends over 14 amino acids. CDR3 in amino acids: CASSLGGVGDEAFF. The CDR3 DNA is TGTGCCAGCAGCTTAGGGGGCGTTGGGGATGAAGCTTTCTTT.

V is TRBV7-9 and J is TRBJ1-5; D not certain. CDR1 and CDR2 (germline): SEHNR, FQNEAQ (reference sequence). CDR3 length equals 15 residues. V lost 5 bases and J lost 3, with 14 bases in between. DNA of the CDR3: TGTGCCAGCAGCCCCGAGGGCAGCTCCAATCAGCCCCAGCATTTT. It codes for CASSPEGSSNQPQHF.

This clonotype has ten or more counts. This chain uses TRBV7-9 with TRBJ2-2; a possible D gene is TRBD1 (6 bases). Germline CDR1 is SEHNR and CDR2 is FQNEAQ (reference sequence). The germline V and J ends were trimmed by 6 bases and 2 bases, with 13 bases remaining between them. This CDR3 comprises 15 residues. This CDR3 reads CASRPGTTNTGELFF. The CDR3 DNA sequence: TGTGCCAGCAGACCCGGGACAACTAACACCGGGGAGCTGTTTTTT.

This chain connects TRBV12-3 or TRBV12-4 to TRBJ2-7; perhaps TRBD2 as D (6 bases). This CDR3 contains 15 residues. The V end was cut by 1 base, the J end by 2 bases, with 12 bases between. In nucleotides, the CDR3 is TGTGCCAGCAGTTTAGATGGGAGGTACCCCTACGAGCAGTACTTC. Its protein is CASSLDGRYPYEQYF.

In its sample, this clonotype was seen many times. This chain connects TRBV6-2 or TRBV6-3 to TRBJ2-3; TRBD2 matches 12 bases. CDR1 is MNHEY, CDR2 SVGEGT, per germline. V trimming: 6 bases; J trimming: 2 bases; junction bases outside the gene matches: 6. CDR3 size: 16 residues. CDR3 bases: TGTGCCAGCAGCCACACTAGCGGGGGGCTCACAGATACGCAGTATTTT. It codes for CASSHTSGGLTDTQYF.

As concerns this clonotype: A much larger clone lies a single base off, so this may be a read error. The chain links TRBV10-2 to TRBJ1-4, with D perhaps matching TRBD1 (6 bases). This CDR3 has 14 amino acids. Germline CDR1 is WSHSY and CDR2 is SAAADI. V was cut by 6 bases and J by 8 bases, with 16 bases left in between. The CDR3 sequence: CASRSAGAEEKLFF. The DNA for the CDR3 is TGCGCCAGCAGATCGGCAGGGGCGGAGGAAAAACTGTTTTTT.

The chain uses TRBV7-2 and TRBJ1-3, with 7 bases aligning to TRBD1. The CDR3 has 14 amino acids. Germline assignment: CDR1 SGHTA and CDR2 FQGNSA. With 7 bases clipped from V and 4 bases from J, the junction kept 7 bases outside the gene matches. The CDR3 is CASTRTGSGNTIYF. The CDR3 DNA follows: TGTGCCAGCACCCGGACAGGATCAGGAAACACCATATATTTT. The entire variable domain, with the rest obtained from reference TRBV7-2 and TRBJ1-3, is as follows: GAGVSQSPSNKVTEKGKDVELRCDPISGHTALYWYRQSLGQGLEFLIYFQGNSAPDKSGLPSDRFSAERTGGSVSTLTIQRTQQEDSAVYLCASTRTGSGNTIYFGEGSWLTVV.

This clonotype has a single count. The rearrangement joins TRBV4-3 to TRBJ2-5, with D unclear. In germline, CDR1 is LGHNA, CDR2 YSLEER. V was cut by 0 bases and J by 5 bases, with 13 bases left in between. The CDR3 spans 15 residues. In DNA, the CDR3 is TGCGCCAGCAGCCAAGATTTCAGACCGACGGAGACCCAGTACTTC. Its translation: CASSQDFRPTETQYF.

This clonotype was counted a few times. The V call is TRBV6-1, the J call TRBJ2-7; no reliable D call. There are 11 residues in the CDR3. Germline loops: CDR1 MNHNS, CDR2 SASEGT. Trimming removed 7 bases from V and 3 bases from J, with 7 bases in between. CDR3 sequence: CASTAGYEQYF. The CDR3 DNA sequence: TGTGCCAGCACGGCCGGCTACGAGCAGTACTTC.

Many counts were recorded for this clonotype. The rearrangement uses TRBV6-2 or TRBV6-3 and TRBJ2-3; 15 bases line up with TRBD2. J lost 2 bases, V lost 7 bases, and 10 bases had no gene match. Germline values: CDR1 MNHEY, CDR2 SVGEGT. This CDR3 is built from 18 residues. The CDR3 nucleotides read TGTGCCAGCACAGAGGGACTAGCGGGGGGCCATACCACAGATACGCAGTATTTT. As protein: CASTEGLAGGHTTDTQYF.

The rearrangement links TRBV2 to TRBJ2-6, with D hard to call. The germline gives CDR1 SNHLY, CDR2 FYNNEI. The ends were cut back, 4 bases at V and 1 base at J, with 26 bases in the middle. The CDR3 runs to 21 residues. CDR3 nucleotide sequence: TGTGCCAGCAGTGTACGCAACCTGGTAGTCGCGGCAGCTTCTGGGGCCAACGTCCTGACTTTC. Its translation is CASSVRNLVVAAASGANVLTF.

There are many counts of this clonotype. The V gene is TRBV7-6, the J gene TRBJ2-1; 10 bases are a match to TRBD2. V lost 6 bases to trimming and J lost 0 bases; unmatched junction nucleotides: 14. The CDR3 has 19 amino acids. Germline loops: CDR1 SGHVS, CDR2 FNYEAQ. CDR3 loop: CASSSAPGLAASSYNEQFF. The DNA of the CDR3 is TGTGCCAGCAGTTCGGCCCCAGGACTAGCGGCTAGCTCCTACAATGAGCAGTTCTTC. The full variable domain, with the rest looked up from reference TRBV7-6 and TRBJ2-1, is GAGVSQSPRYKVTKRGQDVALRCDPISGHVSLYWYRQALGQGPEFLTYFNYEAQQDKSGLPNDRFSAERPEGSISTLTIQRTEQRDSAMYRCASSSAPGLAASSYNEQFFGPGTRLTVL.

Concerning this clonotype itself: Here the CDR3 omits its conserved ending phenylalanine or tryptophan, so a read error is the likely source. This chain links TRBV12-3 or TRBV12-4 with TRBJ1-2; unclear D gene. The CDR3 has 13 residues. The CDR3 spells CTSTLPASYGYTL. The CDR3 bases are TGTACCAGCACCCTGCCGGCATCCTATGGCTACACCCTC.

In regard to this clonotype: A much larger clone lies one base from this, so it may be a read error. V is TRBV4-2 and J is TRBJ2-7; TRBD2 matches 12 bases. The CDR3 covers 16 residues. Germline CDR1 LGHNA, CDR2 YNFKEQ. The CDR3 DNA is TGTACCAGCAGCCCCGAGACTAGCGGGAGTTCCTACGAGCAGTACTTC. Protein: CTSSPETSGSSYEQYF.

This clonotype appeared many times. The chain couples TRBV20-1 to TRBJ2-7; D possibly corresponds to TRBD1 (6 bases). The CDR3 is made up of 10 amino acids. CDR1 DFQATT and CDR2 SNEGSKA come from the germline V gene (reference sequence). The V end was cut by 6 bases, the J end by 3 bases, with 6 bases between. The CDR3 protein is CSADSYEQYF. CDR3 nucleotide sequence: TGCAGTGCGGACAGCTACGAGCAGTACTTC.

On this clonotype itself: One junction end does not reproduce the germline sequence, and a read error may be involved. The V and J genes are TRBV3-1 and TRBJ2-5; 11 nucleotides match TRBD2. The germline V gene encodes CDR1 LGHDT and CDR2 YNNKEL (reference sequence). The CDR3 runs 16 residues. CDR3 sequence (DNA): TGTGCCGGCAGCAAATCTAGCGGGAGGATGCAGGAGACCCAGTACTTC. Translated, it gives CAGSKSSGRMQETQYF.

With regard to this clonotype: The final CDR3 position lacks the conserved phenylalanine or tryptophan, pointing to a likely read error. V usage is TRBV7-2 and J usage is TRBJ2-7; no clear D. Germline CDR1 SGHTA, CDR2 FQGNSA. The CDR3 is made up of 12 amino acids. Trimming took 4 bases from V and 0 from J, leaving 4 bases between them. Written as DNA, the CDR3 is TGTGCCAGCAGCTGGAGCTCCTACGAGCAGTACCTC. Translating gives CASSWSSYEQYL.

This clonotype occurred a few times. A clone one base away is much larger, so this may be a read error. This chain connects TRBV25-1 to TRBJ2-5, with no clear D. V gave up 6 bases and J gave up 2 bases, with 13 bases separating them. The CDR3 contains 14 residues. Germline assignment: CDR1 MGHDK and CDR2 SYGVNS. This chain's CDR3 is CASRDPCQQETQYF. The CDR3 nucleotides are TGTGCCAGCAGGGATCCTTGCCAGCAAGAGACCCAGTACTTC.

This clonotype showed up many times. The chain uses TRBV7-6 and TRBJ1-1; TRBD1 agrees at 7 bases. Germline CDR1 SGHVS, CDR2 FNYEAQ. With 4 bases clipped from V and 1 base from J, the junction kept 6 bases outside the gene matches. The CDR3 length is 15 residues. The CDR3 DNA reads TGTGCCAGCAGCTCGATGGGGACAGCGAACACTGAAGCTTTCTTT. It yields the protein CASSSMGTANTEAFF.

This clonotype was observed many times. This chain links TRBV6-6 with TRBJ2-5; D remains ambiguous. The CDR3 consists of 11 residues. Trimming shortened V by 6 bases and J by 5 bases, and 7 bases separated the two germline ends. Germline loops: CDR1 MNHNY, CDR2 SVGAGI (reference sequence). CDR3 DNA sequence: TGTGCCAGCAGAGATTGGGAGACCCAGTACTTC. Translating it yields CASRDWETQYF.

This clonotype was seen many times. This sequence joins TRBV4-3 and TRBJ2-7; the D gene is possibly TRBD2 (6 bases). From germline, CDR1 is LGHNA and CDR2 YSLEER. Trimming cost V 0 bases and J 0 bases, with 9 bases left between them. The CDR3 contains 15 residues. The CDR3 DNA reads as TGCGCCAGCAGCCAAGAGTCCGGGGGCTCCTACGAGCAGTACTTC. It translates to CASSQESGGSYEQYF.

This clonotype was observed at least ten times. The chain recombines TRBV4-3 with TRBJ2-7; D possibly corresponds to TRBD1 (6 bases). Germline V lookup: CDR1 LGHNA, CDR2 YSLEER. Between the trimmed V and J ends, which lost 2 bases and 2 bases, there was a span of 13 bases. The CDR3 loop spans 15 amino acids. The CDR3 loop reads CASSQQDSRTYEQYF. The DNA for the CDR3 is TGCGCCAGCAGCCAACAGGACAGCAGGACCTACGAGCAGTACTTC.

Comment on this clonotype: Just one base apart from a much larger clone, this may be a read error. The rearrangement links TRBV29-1 to TRBJ1-2, with TRBD1 matching over 7 bases. The CDR3 spans 15 residues. J was trimmed by 7 bases and V by 7 bases; bases with no gene match: 18. Germline V lookup: CDR1 SQVTM, CDR2 ANQGSEA. This chain's CDR3 is CSAGPSQGGMGGYTF. Here the CDR3 DNA reads TGCAGCGCTGGTCCCAGTCAGGGGGGCATGGGTGGCTACACCTTC. The complete variable domain, with remaining parts taken from reference TRBV29-1 and TRBJ1-2, reads SAVISQKPSRDICQRGTSLTIQCQVDSQVTMMFWYRQQPGQSLTLIATANQGSEATYESGFVIDKFPISRPNLTFSTLTVSNMSPEDSSIYLCSAGPSQGGMGGYTFGSGTRLTVV.